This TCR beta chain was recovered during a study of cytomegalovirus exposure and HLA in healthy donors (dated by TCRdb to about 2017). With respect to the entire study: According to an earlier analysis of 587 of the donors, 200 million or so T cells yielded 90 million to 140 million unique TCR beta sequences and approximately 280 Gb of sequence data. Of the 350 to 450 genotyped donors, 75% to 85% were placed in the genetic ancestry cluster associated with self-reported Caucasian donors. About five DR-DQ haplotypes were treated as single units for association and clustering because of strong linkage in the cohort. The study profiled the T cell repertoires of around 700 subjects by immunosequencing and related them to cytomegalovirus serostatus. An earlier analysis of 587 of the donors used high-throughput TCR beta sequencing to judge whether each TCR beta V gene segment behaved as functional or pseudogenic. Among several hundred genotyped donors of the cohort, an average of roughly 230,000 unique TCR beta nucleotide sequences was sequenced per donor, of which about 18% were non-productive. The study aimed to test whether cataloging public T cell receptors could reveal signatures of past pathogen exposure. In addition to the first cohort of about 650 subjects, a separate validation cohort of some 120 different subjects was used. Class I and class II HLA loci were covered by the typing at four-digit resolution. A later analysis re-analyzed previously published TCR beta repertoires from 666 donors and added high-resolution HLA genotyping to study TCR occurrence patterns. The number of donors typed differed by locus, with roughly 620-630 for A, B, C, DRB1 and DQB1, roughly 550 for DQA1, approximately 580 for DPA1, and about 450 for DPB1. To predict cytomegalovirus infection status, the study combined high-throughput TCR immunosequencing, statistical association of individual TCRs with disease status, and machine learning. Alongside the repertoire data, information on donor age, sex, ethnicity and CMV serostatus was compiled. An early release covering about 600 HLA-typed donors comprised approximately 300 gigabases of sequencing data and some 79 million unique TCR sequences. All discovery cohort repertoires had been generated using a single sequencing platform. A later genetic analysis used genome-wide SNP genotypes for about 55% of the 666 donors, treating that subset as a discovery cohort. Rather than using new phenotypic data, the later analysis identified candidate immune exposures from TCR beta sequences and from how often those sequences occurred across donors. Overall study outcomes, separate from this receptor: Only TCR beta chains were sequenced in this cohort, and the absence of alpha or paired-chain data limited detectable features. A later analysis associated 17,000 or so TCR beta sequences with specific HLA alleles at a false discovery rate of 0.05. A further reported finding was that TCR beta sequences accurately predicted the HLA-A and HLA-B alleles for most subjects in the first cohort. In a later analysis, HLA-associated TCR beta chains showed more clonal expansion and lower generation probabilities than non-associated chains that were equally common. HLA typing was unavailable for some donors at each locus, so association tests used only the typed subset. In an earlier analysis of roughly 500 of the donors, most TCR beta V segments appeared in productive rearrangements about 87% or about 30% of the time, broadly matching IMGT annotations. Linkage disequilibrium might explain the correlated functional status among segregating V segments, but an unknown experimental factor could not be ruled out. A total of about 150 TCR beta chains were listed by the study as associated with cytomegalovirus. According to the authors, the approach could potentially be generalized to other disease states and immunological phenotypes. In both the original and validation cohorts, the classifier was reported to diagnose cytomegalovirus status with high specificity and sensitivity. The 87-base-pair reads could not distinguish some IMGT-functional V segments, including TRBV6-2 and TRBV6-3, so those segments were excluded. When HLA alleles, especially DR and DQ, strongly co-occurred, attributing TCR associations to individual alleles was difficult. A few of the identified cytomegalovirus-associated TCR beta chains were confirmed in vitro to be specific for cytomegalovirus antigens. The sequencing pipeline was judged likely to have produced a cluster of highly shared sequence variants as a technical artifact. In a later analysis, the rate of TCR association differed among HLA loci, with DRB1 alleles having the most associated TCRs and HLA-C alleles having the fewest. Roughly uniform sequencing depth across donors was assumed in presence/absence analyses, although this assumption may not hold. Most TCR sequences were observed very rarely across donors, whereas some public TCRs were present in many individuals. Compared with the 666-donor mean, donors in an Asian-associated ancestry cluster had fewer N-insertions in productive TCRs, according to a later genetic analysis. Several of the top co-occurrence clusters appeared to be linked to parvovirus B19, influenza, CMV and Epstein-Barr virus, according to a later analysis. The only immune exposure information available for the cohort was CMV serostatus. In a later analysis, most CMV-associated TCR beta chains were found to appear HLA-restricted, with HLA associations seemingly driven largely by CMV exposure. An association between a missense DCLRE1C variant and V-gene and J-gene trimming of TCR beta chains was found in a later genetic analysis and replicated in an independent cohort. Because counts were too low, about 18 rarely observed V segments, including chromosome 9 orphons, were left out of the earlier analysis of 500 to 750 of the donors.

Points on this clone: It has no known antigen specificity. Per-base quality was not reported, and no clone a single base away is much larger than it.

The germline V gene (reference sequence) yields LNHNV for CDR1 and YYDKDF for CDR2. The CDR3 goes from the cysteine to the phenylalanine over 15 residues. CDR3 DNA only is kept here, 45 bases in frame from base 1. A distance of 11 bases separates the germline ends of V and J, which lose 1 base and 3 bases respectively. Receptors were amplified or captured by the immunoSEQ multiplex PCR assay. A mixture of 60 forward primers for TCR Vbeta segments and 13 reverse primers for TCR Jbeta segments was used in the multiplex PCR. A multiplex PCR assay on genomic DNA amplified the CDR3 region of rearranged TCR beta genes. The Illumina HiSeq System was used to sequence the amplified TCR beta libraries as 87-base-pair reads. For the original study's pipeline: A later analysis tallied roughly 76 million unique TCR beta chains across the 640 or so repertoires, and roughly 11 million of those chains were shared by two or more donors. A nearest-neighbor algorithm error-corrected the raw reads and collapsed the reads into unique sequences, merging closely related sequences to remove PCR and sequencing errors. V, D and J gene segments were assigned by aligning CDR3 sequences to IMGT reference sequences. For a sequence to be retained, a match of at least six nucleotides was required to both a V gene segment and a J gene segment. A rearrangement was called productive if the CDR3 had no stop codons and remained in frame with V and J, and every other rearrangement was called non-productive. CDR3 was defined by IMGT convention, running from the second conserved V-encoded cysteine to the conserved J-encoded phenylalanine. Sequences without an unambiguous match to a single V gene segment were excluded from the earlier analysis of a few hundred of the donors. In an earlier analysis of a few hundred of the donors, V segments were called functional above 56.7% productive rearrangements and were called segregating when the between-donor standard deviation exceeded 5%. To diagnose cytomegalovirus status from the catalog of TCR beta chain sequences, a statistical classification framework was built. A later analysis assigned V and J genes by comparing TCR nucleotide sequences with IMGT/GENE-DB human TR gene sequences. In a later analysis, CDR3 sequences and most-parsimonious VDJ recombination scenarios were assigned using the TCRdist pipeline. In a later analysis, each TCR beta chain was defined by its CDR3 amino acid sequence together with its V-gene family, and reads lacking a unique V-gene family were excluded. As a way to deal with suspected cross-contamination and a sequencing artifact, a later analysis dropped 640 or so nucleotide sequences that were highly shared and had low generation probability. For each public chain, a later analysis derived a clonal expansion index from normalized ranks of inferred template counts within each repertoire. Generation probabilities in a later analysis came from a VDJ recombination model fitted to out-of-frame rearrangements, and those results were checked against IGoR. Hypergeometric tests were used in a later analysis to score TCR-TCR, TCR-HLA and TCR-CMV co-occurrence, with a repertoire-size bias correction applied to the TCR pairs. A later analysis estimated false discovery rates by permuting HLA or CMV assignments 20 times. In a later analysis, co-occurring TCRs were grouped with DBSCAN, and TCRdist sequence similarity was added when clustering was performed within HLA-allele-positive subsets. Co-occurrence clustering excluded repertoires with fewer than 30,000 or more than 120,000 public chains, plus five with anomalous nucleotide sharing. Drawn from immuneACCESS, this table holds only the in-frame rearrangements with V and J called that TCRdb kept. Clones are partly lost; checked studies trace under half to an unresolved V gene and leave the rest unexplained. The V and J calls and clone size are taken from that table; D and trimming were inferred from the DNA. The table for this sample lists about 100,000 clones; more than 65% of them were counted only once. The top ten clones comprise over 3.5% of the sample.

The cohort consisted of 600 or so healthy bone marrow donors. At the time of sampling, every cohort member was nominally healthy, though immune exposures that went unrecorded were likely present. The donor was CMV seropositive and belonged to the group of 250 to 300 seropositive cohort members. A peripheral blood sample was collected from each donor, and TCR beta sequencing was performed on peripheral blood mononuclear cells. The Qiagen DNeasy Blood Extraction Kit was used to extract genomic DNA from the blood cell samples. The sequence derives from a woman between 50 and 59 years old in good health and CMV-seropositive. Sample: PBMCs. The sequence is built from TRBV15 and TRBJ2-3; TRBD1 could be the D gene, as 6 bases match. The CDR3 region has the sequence CATSRVGATTDTQYF. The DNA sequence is TGTGCCACCAGCAGAGTGGGGGCTACAACAGATACGCAGTATTTT.